The clone carrying this T cell receptor (beta chain) was observed at least ten times. Its cognate antigen is unknown. This record belongs to a study of neurological immune-mediated disorders. Study-level results: The greatest TCR clonal expansion occurred in HTLV-1-associated myelopathy and the least in multiple sclerosis, which fell below healthy controls.

V lost 4 bases and J lost 3; bases outside the gene matches: 7. There are 16 residues in the CDR3. Germline CDR1 reads MDHEN; CDR2 reads SYDVKM. Unsorted libraries used 2 million PBMCs kept at -80 degrees C. TCRdb re-derived calls from the 5' RACE reads in MiXCR, one entry per CDR3 protein. The sample carries about 59,000 distinct CDR3 sequences, about 12% recorded once. Material for sequencing was PBMCs. This receptor was taken from a woman in her fifties or sixties with HTLV-1-associated myelopathy (HAM/TSP). The V and J genes are TRBV28 and TRBJ1-4, with 8 bases identical to TRBD1. In nucleotides, the CDR3 is TGTGCCAGCAGTTCACCACAGGGGGTACCTAATGAAAAACTGTTTTTT. It translates to CASSSPQGVPNEKLFF.